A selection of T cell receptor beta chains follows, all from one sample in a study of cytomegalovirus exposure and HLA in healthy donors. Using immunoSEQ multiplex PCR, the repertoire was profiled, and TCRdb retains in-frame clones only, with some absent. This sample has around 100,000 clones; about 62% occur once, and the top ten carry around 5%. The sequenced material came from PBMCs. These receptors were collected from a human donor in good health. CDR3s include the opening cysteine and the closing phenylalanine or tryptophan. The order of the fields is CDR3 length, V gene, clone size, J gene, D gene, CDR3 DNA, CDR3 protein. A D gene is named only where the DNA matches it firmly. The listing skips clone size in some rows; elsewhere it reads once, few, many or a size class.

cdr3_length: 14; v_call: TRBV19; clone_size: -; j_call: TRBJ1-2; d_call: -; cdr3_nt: TGTGCCAGTAGTATAGGCCAGGTCAACTATGGCTACACCTTC; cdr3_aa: CASSIGQVNYGYTF
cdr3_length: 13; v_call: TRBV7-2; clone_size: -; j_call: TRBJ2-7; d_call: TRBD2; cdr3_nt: TGTGCCAGCAGCTTGGGACTAGTGAGCGAGCAGTACTTC; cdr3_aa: CASSLGLVSEQYF
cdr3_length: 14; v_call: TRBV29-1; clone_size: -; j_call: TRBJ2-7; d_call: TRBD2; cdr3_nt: TGCAGCGTAAGACCTAGCGGGCCGAACTACGAGCAGTACTTC; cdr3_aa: CSVRPSGPNYEQYF
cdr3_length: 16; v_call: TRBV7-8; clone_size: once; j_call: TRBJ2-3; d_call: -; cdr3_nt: TGTGCCAGCAGCTTAGTTACGGGTCATTACACAGATACGCAGTATTTT; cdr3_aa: CASSLVTGHYTDTQYF
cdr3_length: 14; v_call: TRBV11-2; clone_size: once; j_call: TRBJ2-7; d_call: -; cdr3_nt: TGTGCCAGCAGCCTCCTCGACAGGTCCTACGAGCAGTACTTC; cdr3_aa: CASSLLDRSYEQYF
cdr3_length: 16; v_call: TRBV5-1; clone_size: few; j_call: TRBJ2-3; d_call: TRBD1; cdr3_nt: TGCGCCAGCAGCTTGTCGACAGGGTCTAGACCAGATACGCAGTATTTT; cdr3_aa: CASSLSTGSRPDTQYF
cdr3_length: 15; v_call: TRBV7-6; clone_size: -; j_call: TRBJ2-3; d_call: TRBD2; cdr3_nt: TGTGCCAGCAGCTCCAGACTAGCGGGGGTCCGTGAGCAGTATTTT; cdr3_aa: CASSSRLAGVREQYF
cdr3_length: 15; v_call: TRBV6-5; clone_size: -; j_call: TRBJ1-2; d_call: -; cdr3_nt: TGTGCCAGTACCGGACACGCCAAGGAGAACTATGGCTACACCTTC; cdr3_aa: CASTGHAKENYGYTF
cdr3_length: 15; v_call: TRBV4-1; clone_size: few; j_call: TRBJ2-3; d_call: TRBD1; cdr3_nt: TGCGCCAGCAGCCAATCGGACAGGGACTTGGATACGCAGTATTTT; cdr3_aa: CASSQSDRDLDTQYF
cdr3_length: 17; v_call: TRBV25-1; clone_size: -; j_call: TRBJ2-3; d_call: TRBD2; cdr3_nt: TGTGCCAGCAGTGATCCCTTACTAGCGGGAGGCTCAGATACGCAGTATTTT; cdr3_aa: CASSDPLLAGGSDTQYF
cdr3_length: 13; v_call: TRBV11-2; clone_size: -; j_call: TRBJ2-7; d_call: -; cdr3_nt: TGTGCCAGCAGTTCACAGGGAGTCTACGAGCAGTACTTC; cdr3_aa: CASSSQGVYEQYF
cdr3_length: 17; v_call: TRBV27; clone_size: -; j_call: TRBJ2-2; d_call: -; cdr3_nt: TGTGCCAGCAGTTTGCACAGGGCCGCCGCGGGCACCGGGGAGCTGTTTTTT; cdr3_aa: CASSLHRAAAGTGELFF
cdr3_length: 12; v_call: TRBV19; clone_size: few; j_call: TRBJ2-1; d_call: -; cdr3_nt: TGTGCCAGTAGTATAGTCAGGGATAAGCAGTTCTTC; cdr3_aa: CASSIVRDKQFF
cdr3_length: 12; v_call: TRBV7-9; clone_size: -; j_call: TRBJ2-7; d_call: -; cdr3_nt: TGTGCCAGCAGCTACCAGGGCTACGAGCAGTACTTC; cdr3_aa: CASSYQGYEQYF
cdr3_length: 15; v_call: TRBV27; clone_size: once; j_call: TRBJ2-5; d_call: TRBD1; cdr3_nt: TGTGCCAGCAGTCACCGTGGACAGGGCGCGGAGACCCAGTACTTC; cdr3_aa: CASSHRGQGAETQYF
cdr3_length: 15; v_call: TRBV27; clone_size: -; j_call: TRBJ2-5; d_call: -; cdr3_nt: TGTGCCAGCAGTTTTGGCCCATATTCAATAGAGACCCAGTACTTC; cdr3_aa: CASSFGPYSIETQYF
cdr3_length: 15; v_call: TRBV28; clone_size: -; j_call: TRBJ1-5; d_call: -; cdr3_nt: TGTGCCAGCGACCGAGGGGGGGCGAACAATCAGCCCCAGCATTTT; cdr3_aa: CASDRGGANNQPQHF
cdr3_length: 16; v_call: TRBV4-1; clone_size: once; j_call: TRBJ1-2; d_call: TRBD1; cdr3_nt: TGCGCCAGCAGCCAAGTTCAGGGGGCTGTTAACTATGGCTACACCTTC; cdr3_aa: CASSQVQGAVNYGYTF
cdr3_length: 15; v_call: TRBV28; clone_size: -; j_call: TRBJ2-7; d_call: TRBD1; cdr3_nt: TGTGCCAGCAGTTTCAACAGGGACAGCTCCTACGAGCAGTACTTC; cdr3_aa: CASSFNRDSSYEQYF
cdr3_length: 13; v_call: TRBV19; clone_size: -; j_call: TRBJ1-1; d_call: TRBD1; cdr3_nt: TGTGCCAGTAGTCCGGGACAGGGGATTCAAGCTTTCTTT; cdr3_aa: CASSPGQGIQAFF
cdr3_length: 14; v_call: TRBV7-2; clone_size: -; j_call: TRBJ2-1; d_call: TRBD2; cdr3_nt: TGTGCCAGCAGCATAGGAGCGGGAGGGAATGAGCAGTTCTTC; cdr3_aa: CASSIGAGGNEQFF
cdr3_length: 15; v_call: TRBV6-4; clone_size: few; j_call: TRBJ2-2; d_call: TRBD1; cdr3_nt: TGTGCCAGCAGTGACTCGGACAGGGACACCGGGGAGCTGTTTTTT; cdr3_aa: CASSDSDRDTGELFF
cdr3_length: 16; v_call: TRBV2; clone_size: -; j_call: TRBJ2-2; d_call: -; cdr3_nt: TGTGCCAGCAGTGAATCGCTGTGGCCGAACACCGGGGAGCTGTTTTTT; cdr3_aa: CASSESLWPNTGELFF
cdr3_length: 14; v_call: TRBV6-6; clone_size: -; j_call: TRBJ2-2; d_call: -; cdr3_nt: TGTGCCAGCAGACTCGACAGATCCACCGGGGAGCTGTTTTTT; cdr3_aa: CASRLDRSTGELFF
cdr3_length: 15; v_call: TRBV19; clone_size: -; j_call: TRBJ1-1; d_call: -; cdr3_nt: TGTGCCAGTAGTATAGATCATAAAGGGGGAACTGAAGCTTTCTTT; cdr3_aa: CASSIDHKGGTEAFF
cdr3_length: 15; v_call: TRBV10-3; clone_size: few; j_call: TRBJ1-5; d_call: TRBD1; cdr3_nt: TGTGCCATCAGTGAGTCGAGGACAGGGGTTCAGCCCCAGCATTTT; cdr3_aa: CAISESRTGVQPQHF
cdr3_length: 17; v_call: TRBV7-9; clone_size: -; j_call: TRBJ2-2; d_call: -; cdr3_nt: TGTGCCAGCAACAGACACTTCGGGAGCGAGAACACCGGGGAGCTGTTTTTT; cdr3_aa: CASNRHFGSENTGELFF
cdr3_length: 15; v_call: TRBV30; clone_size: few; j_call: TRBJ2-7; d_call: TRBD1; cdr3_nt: TGTGCCTGGGAATCTTGGACAGGGGGAACCTACGAGCAGTACTTC; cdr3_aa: CAWESWTGGTYEQYF
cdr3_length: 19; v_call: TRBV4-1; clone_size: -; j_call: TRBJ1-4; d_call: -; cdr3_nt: TGCGCCAGCAGCCAAGGGGTTATGCGGGGGGGTGAGGCTAATGAAAAACTGTTTTTT; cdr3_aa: CASSQGVMRGGEANEKLFF
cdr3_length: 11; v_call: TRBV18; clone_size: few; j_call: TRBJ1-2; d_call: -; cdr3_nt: TGTGCCAGCTCAGAGGGTCGGGGCTACACCTTC; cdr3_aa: CASSEGRGYTF
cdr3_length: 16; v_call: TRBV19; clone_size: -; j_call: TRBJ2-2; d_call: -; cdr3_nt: TGTGCCAGTAGCCCTCAGACAGCAGCAAACACCGGGGAGCTGTTTTTT; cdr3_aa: CASSPQTAANTGELFF
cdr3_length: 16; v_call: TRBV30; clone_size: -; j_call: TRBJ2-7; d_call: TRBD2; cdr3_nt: TGTGCCTGGACTAACCCCTGGGACTACAAGCCCTACGAGCAGTACTTC; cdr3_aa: CAWTNPWDYKPYEQYF
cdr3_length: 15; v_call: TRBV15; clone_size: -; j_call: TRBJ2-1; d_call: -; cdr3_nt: TGTGCCACCAGCAGAGGGACTATATCCTACAATGAGCAGTTCTTC; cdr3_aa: CATSRGTISYNEQFF
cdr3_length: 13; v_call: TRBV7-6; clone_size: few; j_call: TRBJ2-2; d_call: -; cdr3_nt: TGTGCCAGCAAAGGGGGTAACACCGGGGAGCTGTTTTTT; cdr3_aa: CASKGGNTGELFF
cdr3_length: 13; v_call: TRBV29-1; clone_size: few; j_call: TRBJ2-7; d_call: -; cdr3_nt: TGCAGCGTTGGGGTGACACCTCCCTACGAGCAGTACTTC; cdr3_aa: CSVGVTPPYEQYF
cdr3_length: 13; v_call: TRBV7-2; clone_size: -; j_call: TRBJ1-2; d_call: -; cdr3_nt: TGTGCCAGCAGCTTAGAGGGGAACTATGGCTACACCTTC; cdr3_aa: CASSLEGNYGYTF
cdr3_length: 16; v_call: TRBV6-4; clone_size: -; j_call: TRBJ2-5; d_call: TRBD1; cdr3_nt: TGTGCCAGCAGTGCAGGGACAGGGGGTATGGAAGAGACCCAGTACTTC; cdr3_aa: CASSAGTGGMEETQYF
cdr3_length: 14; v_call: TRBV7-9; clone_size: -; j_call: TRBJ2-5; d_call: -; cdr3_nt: TGTGCCAGCAGCCGGGGACAAAACCAAGAGACCCAGTACTTC; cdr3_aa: CASSRGQNQETQYF
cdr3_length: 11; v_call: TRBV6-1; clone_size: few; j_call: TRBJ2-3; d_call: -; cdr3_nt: TGTGCCAGCAGTGAAGTATATACGCAGTATTTT; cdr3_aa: CASSEVYTQYF
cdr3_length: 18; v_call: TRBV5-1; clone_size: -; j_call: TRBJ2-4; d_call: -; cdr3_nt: TGCGCCAGCAGCTTGGAACCGGGACTCTCTCTGGGGCCTAACATTCAGTACTTC; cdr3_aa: CASSLEPGLSLGPNIQYF
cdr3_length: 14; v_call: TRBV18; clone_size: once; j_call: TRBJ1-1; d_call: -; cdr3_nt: TGTGCCAGCTCACGTGAGGGAGGATGGACTGAAGCTTTCTTT; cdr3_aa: CASSREGGWTEAFF
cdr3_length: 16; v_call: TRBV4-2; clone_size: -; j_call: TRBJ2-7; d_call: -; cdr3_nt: TGTGCCAGCAGCCCTTTTCGGACAGAAGGTACTACCGAGCAGTACTTC; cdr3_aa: CASSPFRTEGTTEQYF
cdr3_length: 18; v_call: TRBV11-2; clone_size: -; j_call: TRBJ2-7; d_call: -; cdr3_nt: TGTGCCAGCAGCTTACGGGGGCGGGGGCTTCGAAGCTCCTACGAGCAGTACTTC; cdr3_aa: CASSLRGRGLRSSYEQYF